This T cell receptor (beta chain) was profiled in a study of shared clonotypes between healthy human individuals. For the study at large: Donors had three CD4 naive, three CD4 memory, two CD8 naive and one CD8 memory plate apiece.

CDR3 length equals 15 residues. CDR1 and CDR2 (germline): SGHAT, FQNNGV. V was cut by 4 bases and J by 4 bases, with 17 bases left in between. Produced via immunoSEQ multiplex PCR; TCRdb's table is partial and in-frame only. The table lists some 1,600,000 clones, 95% to 99% of them singletons. Study findings and constraints: Naive subsets tended to show greater estimated richness than memory subsets. At large depth, rarefaction still showed sorted-subset sequencing to be incomplete. Clonotype sharing across a few donors was observed for around 5.1% of naive CD4 clonotypes.

A remark on this clone: Its target is unknown.

The clonotype comes from a man aged 25-40 years in good health. The gene calls are TRBV11-2 and TRBJ2-7; tentatively, D is TRBD1 (6 bases). The sample was naive CD4+ T cells sorted from blood. Subset specified: CD45RA+ positively selected. CDR3: CASSSRSWGLYEQYF. In DNA, the CDR3 is TGTGCCAGCAGCTCTAGATCGTGGGGGCTTTACGAGCAGTACTTC.